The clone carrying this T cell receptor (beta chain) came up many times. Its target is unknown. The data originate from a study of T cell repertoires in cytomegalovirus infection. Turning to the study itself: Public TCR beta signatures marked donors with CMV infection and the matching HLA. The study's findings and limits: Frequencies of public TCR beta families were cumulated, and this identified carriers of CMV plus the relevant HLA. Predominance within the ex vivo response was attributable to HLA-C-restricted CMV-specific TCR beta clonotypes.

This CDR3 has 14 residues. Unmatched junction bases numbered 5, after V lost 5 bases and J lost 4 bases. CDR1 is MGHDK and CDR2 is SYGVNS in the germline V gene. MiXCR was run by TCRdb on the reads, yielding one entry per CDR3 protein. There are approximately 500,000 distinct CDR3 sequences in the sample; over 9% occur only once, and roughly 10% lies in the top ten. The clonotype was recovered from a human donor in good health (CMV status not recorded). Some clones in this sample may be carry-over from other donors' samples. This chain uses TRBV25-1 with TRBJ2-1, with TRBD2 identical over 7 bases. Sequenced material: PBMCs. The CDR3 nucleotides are TGTGCCAGCAGTTCGGGAGGACCATACAATGAGCAGTTCTTC. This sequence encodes CASSSGGPYNEQFF.